Included here is one T cell receptor (beta chain) sequence, with context. Its matching antigen is unknown. The data are from a study of identifying expanded T cells in peripheral blood. CDR3 size: 14 residues. Germline CDR1 MNHNY, CDR2 SVGAGI (reference sequence). Trimming took 8 bases from V and 8 from J; bases not matched to a gene: 11. No infections or other immune events were documented during collection. General study findings and limits: Differentially abundant clones: about 1.2 between replicates, around 16 at approximately 13 days, around 19 at four. Two-week clone count variance significantly increased as total template count grew.

This table comes from immunoSEQ multiplex PCR, and its TCRdb copy is limited to in-frame clones, with some not included. The sample comprises about 110,000 clones, around 89% of which are singletons, and around 15% rests with the top ten. The receptor was derived from a person aged 18 to 75 in good health. The chain recombines TRBV6-6 with TRBJ1-2; the match to TRBD1 covers 10 bases. The sequenced sample consisted of blood. The CDR3 DNA follows: TGTGCCAGCTACTCGGCCTGGACAGGGGGAGGCTACACCTTC. Its translation is CASYSAWTGGGYTF.